This TCR beta chain was observed in a study of neurological immune-mediated disorders. 5'RACE with 10-nucleotide random UMIs generated the cDNA. One entry per CDR3 protein results from TCRdb running MiXCR on the 5' RACE reads. Of fewer than 30,000 distinct CDR3 sequences listed, 6.5% to 8.5% are singletons. The germline gives CDR1 DFQATT, CDR2 SNEGSKA (reference sequence). This CDR3 spans 15 amino acids. V gave up 5 bases and J gave up 7 bases, with 21 bases separating them. The sample holds many counts of this clonotype. The chain joins TRBV20-1 to TRBJ2-1; D is possibly TRBD1 or TRBD2 (5 bases each). The sequence derives from a woman in her 40s in good health. Sequences were obtained from PBMCs. The CDR3 nucleotides read TGCAGTGCTGGCCTTTCGCAGGGACGTACGAATGAGCAGTTCTTC. This translates into CSAGLSQGRTNEQFF.